The next 8 T cell receptor beta chains were all read from a single sample in a study of blood T cell repertoires in COVID-19 (dated by TCRdb to the early 2020s). The method was the immunoSEQ multiplex PCR assay. TCRdb obtained this table from immuneACCESS and retained in-frame rearrangements with V and J assigned. These tables miss some clones; where compared with another copy, unresolved V genes account for less than half of the shortfall, and the remainder is unexplained. Here the sample has about 280,000 clones; 70% to 90% occur a single time. Approximately 10% of the sample goes to the ten largest clones. The specimen sequenced was peripheral blood. These receptors all come from a woman in her seventies with acute or convalescent COVID-19.

V usage is TRBV6-6 and J usage is TRBJ1-6; D possibly corresponds to TRBD1 (5 bases). Germline V gene data show CDR1 as MNHNY and CDR2 as SVGAGI (reference sequence). The CDR3 is 15 amino acids. V was shortened by 0 bases and J by 8 bases, with 11 bases between the two germline ends. The CDR3 reads CASSYSMEGYSPLHF. In DNA form, the CDR3 reads TGTGCCAGCAGTTACTCAATGGAGGGGTATTCACCCCTCCACTTT.

The chain joins TRBV6-5 to TRBJ1-2; the D gene is possibly TRBD1 (5 bases). The CDR3 covers 15 residues. In germline, CDR1 is MNHEY, CDR2 SVGAGI. V gave up 2 bases and J gave up 3 bases, with 13 bases separating them. In DNA, the CDR3 is TGTGCCAGCAGTTACAAGGGGAGGGGCTACTATGGCTACACCTTC. Translation: CASSYKGRGYYGYTF.

This chain links TRBV5-1 with TRBJ2-3; possibly TRBD2 for D (6 bases). The V end lost 7 bases, the J end lost 3 bases, and 18 bases lay between the germline ends. CDR1 SGHRS and CDR2 YFSETQ come from the germline V gene. The CDR3 covers 15 residues. The CDR3 loop reads CASWGRGRRTDTQYF. The CDR3 DNA sequence: TGCGCCAGCTGGGGCCGGGGGAGGAGAACAGATACGCAGTATTTT.

The chain has TRBV5-6 and TRBJ2-7; TRBD2 matches at 8 bases. Germline loops: CDR1 SGHDT, CDR2 YYEEEE. The CDR3 totals 16 residues. V dropped 2 bases and J dropped 2; count of bases not matched to a gene: 9. The CDR3 DNA reads as TGTGCCAGCAGCTTAGGCGGTAGCGGGAAGACCTACGAGCAGTACTTC. This translates into CASSLGGSGKTYEQYF.

This clone is a singleton in its sample. The chain links TRBV6-5 to TRBJ1-2, with 7 bases matching TRBD1. The CDR3 loop spans 13 amino acids. V lost 6 bases to trimming and J lost 6 bases; unmatched junction nucleotides: 7. Germline loops: CDR1 MNHEY, CDR2 SVGAGI. The CDR3 DNA reads as TGTGCCAGCAGGCGACAGGGCGGAGATGGCTACACCTTC. Translation: CASRRQGGDGYTF.

The CDR3 region is CAWSVSTGGQPQHF. CDR3 sequence (DNA): TGTGCCTGGAGTGTCTCTACCGGGGGACAGCCCCAGCATTTT. The V gene is TRBV30, the J gene TRBJ1-5, with TRBD1 as a possible D gene (5 bases). Per germline, CDR1 GTSNPN and CDR2 SVGIG (reference sequence). Deletions cut 0 bases from V and 7 bases from J, with 13 bases between. This CDR3 spans 14 amino acids.

With respect to this clone: Other DNA sequences from this sample encode an identical CDR3 as well. The CDR3: CASSPGNTEAFF. As DNA, the CDR3 is TGTGCCAGCAGCCCAGGAAACACTGAAGCTTTCTTT. The gene calls are TRBV12-3 or TRBV12-4 and TRBJ1-1, with unresolved D. V lost 6 bases, J lost 2 bases, and 7 bases lay in between. The CDR3 spans 12 residues.

This clone has only one observation. The V gene is TRBV5-6, the J gene TRBJ1-2, with D perhaps TRBD1 (5 bases). The ends were cut back, 7 bases at V and 5 bases at J, with 18 bases in the middle. The germline V gene encodes CDR1 SGHDT and CDR2 YYEEEE. This CDR3 is built from 14 residues. CDR3 in DNA: TGTGCCAGCGCCCGGGGGGTCTCCGGGTATGGCTACACCTTC. Translated, it gives CASARGVSGYGYTF.